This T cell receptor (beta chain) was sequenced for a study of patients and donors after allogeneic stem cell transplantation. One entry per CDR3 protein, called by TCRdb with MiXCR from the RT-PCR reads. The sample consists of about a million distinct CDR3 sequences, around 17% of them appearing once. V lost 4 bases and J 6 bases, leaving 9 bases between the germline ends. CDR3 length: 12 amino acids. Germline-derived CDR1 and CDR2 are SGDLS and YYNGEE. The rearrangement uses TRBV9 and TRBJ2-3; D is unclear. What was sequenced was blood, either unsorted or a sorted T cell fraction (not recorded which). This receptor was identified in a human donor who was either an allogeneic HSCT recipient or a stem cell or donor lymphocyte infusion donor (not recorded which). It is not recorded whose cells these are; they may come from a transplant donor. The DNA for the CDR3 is TGTGCCAGCAGCAACGACGGGGATACGCAGTATTTT. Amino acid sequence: CASSNDGDTQYF.